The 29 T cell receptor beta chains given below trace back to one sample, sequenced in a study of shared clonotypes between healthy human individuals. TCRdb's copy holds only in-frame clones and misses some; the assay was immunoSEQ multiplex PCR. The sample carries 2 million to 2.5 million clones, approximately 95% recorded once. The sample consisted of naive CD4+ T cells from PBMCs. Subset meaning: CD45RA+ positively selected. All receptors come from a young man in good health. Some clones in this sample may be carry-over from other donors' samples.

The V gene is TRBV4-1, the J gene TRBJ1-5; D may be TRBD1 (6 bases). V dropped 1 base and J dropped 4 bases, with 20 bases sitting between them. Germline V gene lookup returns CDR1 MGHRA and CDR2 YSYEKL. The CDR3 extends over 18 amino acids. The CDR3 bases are TGCGCCAGCAGCCAAGTTTACGTGGAGGGGAGGGGGAATCAGCCCCAGCATTTT. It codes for CASSQVYVEGRGNQPQHF.

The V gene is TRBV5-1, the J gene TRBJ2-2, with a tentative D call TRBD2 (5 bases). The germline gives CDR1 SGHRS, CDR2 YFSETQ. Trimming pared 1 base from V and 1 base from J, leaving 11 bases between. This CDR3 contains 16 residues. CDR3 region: CASSLTAGENTGELFF. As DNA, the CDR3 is TGCGCCAGCAGCTTGACAGCCGGGGAGAACACCGGGGAGCTGTTTTTT.

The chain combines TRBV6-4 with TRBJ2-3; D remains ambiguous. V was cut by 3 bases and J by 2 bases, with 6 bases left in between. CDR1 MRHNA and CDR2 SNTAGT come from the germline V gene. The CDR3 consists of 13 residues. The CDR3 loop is CASSEVNTDTQYF. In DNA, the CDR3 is TGTGCCAGCAGTGAGGTAAACACAGATACGCAGTATTTT.

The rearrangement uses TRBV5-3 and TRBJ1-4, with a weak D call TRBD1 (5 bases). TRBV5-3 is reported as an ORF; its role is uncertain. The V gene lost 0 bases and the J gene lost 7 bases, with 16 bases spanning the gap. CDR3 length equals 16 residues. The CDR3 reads CARSLVVGTIGEKLFF. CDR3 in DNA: TGTGCCAGAAGCTTGGTGGTCGGGACCATCGGTGAAAAACTGTTTTTT.

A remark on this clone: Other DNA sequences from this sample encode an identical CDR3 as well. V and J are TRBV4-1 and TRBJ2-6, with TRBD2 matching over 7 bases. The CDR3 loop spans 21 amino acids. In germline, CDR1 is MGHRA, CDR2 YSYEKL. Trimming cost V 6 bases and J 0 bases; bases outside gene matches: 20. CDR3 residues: CASRSGIVGAGARSGANVLTF. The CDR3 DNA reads TGCGCCAGCAGGAGCGGGATCGTCGGGGCGGGAGCCCGCTCTGGGGCCAACGTCCTGACTTTC.

Here the CDR3 reads CSVVRHSSYGYTF. The CDR3 DNA reads as TGCAGCGTTGTACGACATTCGTCCTATGGCTACACCTTC. J is TRBJ1-2 and V is TRBV29-1; D gene ambiguous. The length of the CDR3 is 13 residues. Germline CDR1 reads SQVTM; CDR2 reads ANQGSEA. The V end was cut by 4 bases, the J end by 4 bases, with 13 bases between.

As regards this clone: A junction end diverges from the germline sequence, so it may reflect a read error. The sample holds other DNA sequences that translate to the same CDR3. This CDR3 is CASSANLAGGYERRDF. CDR3 bases: TGTGCCAGCAGTGCCAACCTAGCGGGAGGGTACGAGCGTCGAGACTTC. The chain employs TRBV2 and TRBJ2-7; 12 bases are shared with TRBD2. Germline assignment: CDR1 SNHLY and CDR2 FYNNEI. This CDR3 has 16 amino acids.

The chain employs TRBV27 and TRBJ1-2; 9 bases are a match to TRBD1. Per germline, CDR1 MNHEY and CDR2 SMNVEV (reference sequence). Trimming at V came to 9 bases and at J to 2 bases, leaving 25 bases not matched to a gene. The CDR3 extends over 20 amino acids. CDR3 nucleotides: TGTGCCAGTTCACCAGCTTTCCCGGGACAGGGTAGGAGGGCGAACTATGGCTACACCTTC. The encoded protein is CASSPAFPGQGRRANYGYTF.

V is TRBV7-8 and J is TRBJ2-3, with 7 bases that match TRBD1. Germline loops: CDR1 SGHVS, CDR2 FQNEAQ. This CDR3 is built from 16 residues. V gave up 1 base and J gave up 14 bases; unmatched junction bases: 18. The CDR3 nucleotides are TGTGCCAGCAGCTTAGAGGGGGCACAGGACCGGGTTCGGGGGTATTTT. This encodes CASSLEGAQDRVRGYF.

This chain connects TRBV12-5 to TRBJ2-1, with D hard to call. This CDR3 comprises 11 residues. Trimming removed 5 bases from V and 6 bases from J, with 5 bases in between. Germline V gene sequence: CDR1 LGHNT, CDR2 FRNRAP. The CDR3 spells CASGPSNEQFF. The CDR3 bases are TGTGCTAGTGGTCCGTCCAATGAGCAGTTCTTC.

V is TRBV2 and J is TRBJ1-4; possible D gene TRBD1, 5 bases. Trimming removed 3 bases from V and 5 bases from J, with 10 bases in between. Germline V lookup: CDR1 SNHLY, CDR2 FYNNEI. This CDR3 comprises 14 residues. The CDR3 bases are TGTGCCAGCAGTGACAGGGTAGAAAATGAAAAACTGTTTTTT. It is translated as CASSDRVENEKLFF. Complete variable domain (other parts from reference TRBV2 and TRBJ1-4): EPEVTQTPSHQVTQMGQEVILRCVPISNHLYFYWYRQILGQKVEFLVSFYNNEISEKSEIFDDQFSVERPDGSNFTLKIRSTKLEDSAMYFCASSDRVENEKLFFGSGTQLSVL.

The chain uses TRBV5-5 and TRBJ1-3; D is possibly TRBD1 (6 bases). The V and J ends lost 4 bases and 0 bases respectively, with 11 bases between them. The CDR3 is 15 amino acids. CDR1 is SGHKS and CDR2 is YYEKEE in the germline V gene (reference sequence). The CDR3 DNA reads TGTGCCAGCAGCCCTAAGACAGGCTCTGGAAACACCATATATTTT. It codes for CASSPKTGSGNTIYF.

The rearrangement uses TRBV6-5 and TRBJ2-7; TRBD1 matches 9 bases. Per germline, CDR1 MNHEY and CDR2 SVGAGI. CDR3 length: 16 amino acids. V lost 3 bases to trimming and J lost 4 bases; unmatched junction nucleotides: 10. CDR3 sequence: CASSYSPGQGRYEQYF. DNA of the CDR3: TGTGCCAGCAGTTATTCACCGGGACAGGGTAGATACGAGCAGTACTTC.

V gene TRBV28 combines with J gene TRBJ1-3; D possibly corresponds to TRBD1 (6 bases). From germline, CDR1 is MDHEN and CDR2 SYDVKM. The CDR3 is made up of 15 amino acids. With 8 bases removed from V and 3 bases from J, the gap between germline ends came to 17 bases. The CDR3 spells CASGKGGADGNTIYF. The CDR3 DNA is TGTGCCAGCGGGAAAGGGGGAGCTGATGGAAACACCATATATTTT.

DNA for the CDR3: TGTGCCATAAGGGATTTAGCCAAAAACATTCAGTACTTC. Translated: CAIRDLAKNIQYF. The chain links TRBV6-5 to TRBJ2-4; unclear D gene. CDR1 is MNHEY, CDR2 SVGAGI, per germline. The CDR3 has 13 amino acids. The V gene lost 10 bases and the J gene lost 0 bases, with 10 bases spanning the gap.

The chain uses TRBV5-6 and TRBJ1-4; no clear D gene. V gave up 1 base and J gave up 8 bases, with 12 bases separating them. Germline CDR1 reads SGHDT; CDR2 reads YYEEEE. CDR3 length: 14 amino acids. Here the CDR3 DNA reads TGTGCCAGCAGCTTGAGAGGCCCTGGGGAAAAACTGTTTTTT. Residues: CASSLRGPGEKLFF.

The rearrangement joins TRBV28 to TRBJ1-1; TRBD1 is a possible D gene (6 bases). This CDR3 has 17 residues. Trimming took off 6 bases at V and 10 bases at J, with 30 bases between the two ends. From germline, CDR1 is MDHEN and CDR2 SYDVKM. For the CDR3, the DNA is TGTGCCAGCAGCTTTTCAGGGGCGGGACTCCGGTTATCTCGAGCTTTCTTT. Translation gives CASSFSGAGLRLSRAFF.

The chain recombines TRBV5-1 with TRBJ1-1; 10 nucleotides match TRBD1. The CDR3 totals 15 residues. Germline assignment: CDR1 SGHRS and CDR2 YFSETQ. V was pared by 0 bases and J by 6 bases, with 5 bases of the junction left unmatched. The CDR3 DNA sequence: TGCGCCAGCAGCTTGGGGGGACAGGGGAAAGCTGAAGCTTTCTTT. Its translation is CASSLGGQGKAEAFF.

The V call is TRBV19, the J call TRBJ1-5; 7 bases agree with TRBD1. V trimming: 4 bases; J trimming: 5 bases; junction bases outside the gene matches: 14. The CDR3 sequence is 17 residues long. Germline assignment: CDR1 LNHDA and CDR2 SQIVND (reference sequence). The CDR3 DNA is TGTGCCAGTAGTAAAACAGGGGCCCTAGATCGTGATCAGCCCCAGCATTTT. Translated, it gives CASSKTGALDRDQPQHF.

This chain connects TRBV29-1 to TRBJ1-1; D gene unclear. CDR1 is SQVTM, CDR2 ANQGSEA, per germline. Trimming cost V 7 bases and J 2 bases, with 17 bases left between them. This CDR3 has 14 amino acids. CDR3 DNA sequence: TGCAGCGGCACCGCCCGGGCGCGAAACACTGAAGCTTTCTTT. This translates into CSGTARARNTEAFF.

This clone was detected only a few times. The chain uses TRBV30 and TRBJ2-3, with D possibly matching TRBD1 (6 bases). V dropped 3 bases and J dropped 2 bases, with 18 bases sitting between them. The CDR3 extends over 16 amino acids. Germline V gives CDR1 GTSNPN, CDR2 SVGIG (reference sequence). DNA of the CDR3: TGTGCCTGGAGCCTAACCAGGGGCCGGATCACAGATACGCAGTATTTT. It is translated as CAWSLTRGRITDTQYF.

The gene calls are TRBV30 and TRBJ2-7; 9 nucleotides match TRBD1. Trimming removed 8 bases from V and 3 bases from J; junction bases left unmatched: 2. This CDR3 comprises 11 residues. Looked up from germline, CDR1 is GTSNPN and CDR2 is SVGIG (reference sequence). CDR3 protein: CAGTGSYEQYF. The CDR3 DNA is TGTGCCGGGACAGGGAGCTACGAGCAGTACTTC.

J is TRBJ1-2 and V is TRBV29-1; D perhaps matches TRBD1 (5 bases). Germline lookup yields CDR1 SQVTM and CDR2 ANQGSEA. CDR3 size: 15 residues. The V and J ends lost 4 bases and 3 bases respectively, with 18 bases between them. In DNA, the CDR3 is TGCAGCGTTGGGGGACGGGGTAATAGTGACTATGGCTACACCTTC. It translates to CSVGGRGNSDYGYTF.

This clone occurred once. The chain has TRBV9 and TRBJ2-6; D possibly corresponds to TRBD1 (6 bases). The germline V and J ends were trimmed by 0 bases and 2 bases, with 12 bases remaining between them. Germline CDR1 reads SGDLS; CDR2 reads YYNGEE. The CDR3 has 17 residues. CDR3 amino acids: CASSVVQGSTGANVLTF. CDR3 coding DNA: TGTGCCAGCAGCGTAGTACAGGGCAGCACTGGGGCCAACGTCCTGACTTTC.

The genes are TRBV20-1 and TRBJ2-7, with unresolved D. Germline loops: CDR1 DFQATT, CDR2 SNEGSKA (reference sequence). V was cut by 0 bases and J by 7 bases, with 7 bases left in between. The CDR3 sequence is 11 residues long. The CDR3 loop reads CSARDLREQYF. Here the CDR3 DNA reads TGCAGTGCTAGAGATTTACGGGAGCAGTACTTC.

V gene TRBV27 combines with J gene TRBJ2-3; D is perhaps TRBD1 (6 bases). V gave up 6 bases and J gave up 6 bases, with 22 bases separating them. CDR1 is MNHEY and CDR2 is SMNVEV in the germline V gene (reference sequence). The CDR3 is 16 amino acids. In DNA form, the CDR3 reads TGTGCCAGCAGCCCGGGTTGGAGTCTTCAGGGGGATACGCAGTATTTT. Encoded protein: CASSPGWSLQGDTQYF.

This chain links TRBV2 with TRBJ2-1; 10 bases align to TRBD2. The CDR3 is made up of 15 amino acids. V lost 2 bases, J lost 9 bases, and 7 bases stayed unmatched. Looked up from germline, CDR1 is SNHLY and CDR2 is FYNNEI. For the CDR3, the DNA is TGTGCCAGCAGTGAAAGGTTAGCGGGAGGTGGTGAGCAGTTCTTC. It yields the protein CASSERLAGGGEQFF.

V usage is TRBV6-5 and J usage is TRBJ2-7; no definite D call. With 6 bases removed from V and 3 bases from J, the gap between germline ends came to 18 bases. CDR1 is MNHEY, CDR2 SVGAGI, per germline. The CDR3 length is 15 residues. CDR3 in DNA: TGTGCCAGCAGCCGAGACCTTCAGCCAGTCTACGAGCAGTACTTC. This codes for CASSRDLQPVYEQYF.

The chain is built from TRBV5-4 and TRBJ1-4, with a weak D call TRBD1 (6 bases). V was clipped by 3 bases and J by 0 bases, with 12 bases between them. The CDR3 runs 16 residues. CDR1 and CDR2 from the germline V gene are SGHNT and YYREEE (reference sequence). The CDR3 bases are TGTGCCAGCAGCTATCGGGACATCACAACTAATGAAAAACTGTTTTTT. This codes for CASSYRDITTNEKLFF.